One sample yielded the 9 T cell receptor beta chains listed below, sequenced in a study of blood T cell repertoires in COVID-19. The repertoire was sequenced with immunoSEQ multiplex PCR; TCRdb's copy has only in-frame clones and lacks some. The sample yields about 120,000 clones, 80% to 90% seen once. Sequencing was performed on peripheral blood. These receptors were collected from a human donor in a cohort sampled during active COVID-19.

In this sample, this clone turned up once. In DNA, the CDR3 is TGTGCCAGCAGCCCCCTTGATCAGACTGAAGCTTTCTTT. This gives the protein CASSPLDQTEAFF. The chain links TRBV5-6 to TRBJ1-1, with no clear D. The CDR3 runs 13 residues. The V end was cut by 4 bases, the J end by 5 bases, with 12 bases between. Looked up from germline, CDR1 is SGHDT and CDR2 is YYEEEE.

This chain connects TRBV27 to TRBJ2-4; 8 bases fit TRBD2. CDR1 and CDR2 (germline): MNHEY, SMNVEV (reference sequence). With 6 bases clipped from V and 1 base from J, the junction kept 2 bases outside the gene matches. This CDR3 contains 14 residues. Here the CDR3 reads CASSIAGAKNIQYF. CDR3 sequence (DNA): TGTGCCAGCAGCATAGCGGGGGCCAAAAACATTCAGTACTTC.

V and J are TRBV7-2 and TRBJ1-5; TRBD1 matches 9 bases. This CDR3 is built from 15 residues. Trimming at V came to 1 base and at J to 9 bases, leaving 7 bases not matched to a gene. The germline CDR1 and CDR2 sequences are SGHTA and FQGNSA. The CDR3 reads CASSLVGTGYRPQHF. CDR3 bases: TGTGCCAGCAGCTTAGTAGGGACAGGGTATCGGCCCCAGCATTTT.

The CDR3 DNA is TGCGCCAGCAGCTTGTTTGGGGGGAACTTGGAAGGAAACACCATATATTTT. Amino acid sequence: CASSLFGGNLEGNTIYF. The V gene is TRBV5-1, the J gene TRBJ1-3; D is perhaps TRBD1 (5 bases). The CDR3 runs 17 residues. Germline values: CDR1 SGHRS, CDR2 YFSETQ. V was pared by 1 base and J by 4 bases, with 18 bases between. The entire variable domain, with the rest obtained from reference TRBV5-1 and TRBJ1-3, is as follows: KAGVTQTPRYLIKTRGQQVTLSCSPISGHRSVSWYQQTPGQGLQFLFEYFSETQRNKGNFPGRFSGRQFSNSRSEMNVSTLELGDSALYLCASSLFGGNLEGNTIYFGEGSWLTVV.

The chain is built from TRBV29-1 and TRBJ2-1; 7 positions agree with TRBD2. Germline V gene lookup returns CDR1 SQVTM and CDR2 ANQGSEA. V was clipped by 6 bases and J by 10 bases; unmatched bases: 12. CDR3 length: 13 residues. CDR3 DNA: TGCAGCGTGCGGGGGAGGGCTGCGTGGGAGCAGTTCTTC. Its translation is CSVRGRAAWEQFF.

CDR3 DNA: TGTGCCAGCAGCTCGCAGGGTTGGGTGGATACGCAGTATTTT. Translation: CASSSQGWVDTQYF. The chain carries TRBV7-2 and TRBJ2-3; D perhaps matches TRBD1 (5 bases). CDR1 is SGHTA, CDR2 FQGNSA, per germline. The CDR3 contains 14 residues. V was trimmed by 4 bases and J by 6 bases, leaving 14 bases between them.

J is TRBJ1-4 and V is TRBV9; D ambiguous. This CDR3 is built from 15 residues. V was pared by 0 bases and J by 1 base, with 7 bases between. Germline loops: CDR1 SGDLS, CDR2 YYNGEE. The CDR3 protein is CASSVGGITNEKLFF. DNA of the CDR3: TGTGCCAGCAGCGTAGGAGGGATAACTAATGAAAAACTGTTTTTT.

This clone has just one count. This chain joins TRBV5-1 and TRBJ1-5; D ambiguous. CDR3 length: 13 residues. Germline V CDR1 and CDR2: SGHRS, YFSETQ. V dropped 1 base and J dropped 4 bases, with 6 bases sitting between them. The CDR3 DNA follows: TGCGCCAGCAGCTTGATGGAGAATCAGCCCCAGCATTTT. As protein: CASSLMENQPQHF. The variable domain in full, with the rest retrieved from reference TRBV5-1 and TRBJ1-5, is KAGVTQTPRYLIKTRGQQVTLSCSPISGHRSVSWYQQTPGQGLQFLFEYFSETQRNKGNFPGRFSGRQFSNSRSEMNVSTLELGDSALYLCASSLMENQPQHFGDGTRLSIL.

J is TRBJ1-2 and V is TRBV29-1, with TRBD1 as a possible D gene (6 bases). The CDR3 runs to 16 residues. V lost 6 bases and J lost 4, with 24 bases in between. CDR1 is SQVTM and CDR2 is ANQGSEA in the germline V gene. In nucleotides, the CDR3 is TGCAGCGTCGCTCCCCTGGGGGGGGGCGCAGGCTATGGCTACACCTTC. It encodes CSVAPLGGGAGYGYTF.